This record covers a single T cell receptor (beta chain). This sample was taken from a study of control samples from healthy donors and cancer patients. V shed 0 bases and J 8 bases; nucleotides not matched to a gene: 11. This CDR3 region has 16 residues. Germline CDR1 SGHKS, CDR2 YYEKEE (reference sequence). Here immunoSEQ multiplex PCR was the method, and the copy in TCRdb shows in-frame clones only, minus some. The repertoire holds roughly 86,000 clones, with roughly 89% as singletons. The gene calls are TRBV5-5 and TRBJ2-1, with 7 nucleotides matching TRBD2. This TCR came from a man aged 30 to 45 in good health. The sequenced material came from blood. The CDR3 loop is CASSLAGGSGSYEQFF. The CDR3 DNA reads TGTGCCAGCAGCTTGGCCGGCGGGAGTGGGTCTTATGAGCAGTTCTTC. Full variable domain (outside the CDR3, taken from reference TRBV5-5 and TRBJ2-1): DAGVTQSPTHLIKTRGQQVTLRCSPISGHKSVSWYQQVLGQGPQFIFQYYEKEERGRGNFPDRFSARQFPNYSSELNVNALLLGDSALYLCASSLAGGSGSYEQFFGPGTRLTVL.